The 24 T cell receptor beta chains in this list originate from one sample, sequenced in a study of T-cell reconstitution after alpha-beta-depleted transplantation in children. The TCRbeta library was prepared with unique molecular identifiers. MiXCR, run by TCRdb on the PCR reads, gives a single entry per CDR3 protein. The data contain about 250,000 distinct CDR3 sequences, 20% to 30% of them singletons. The sequencing here drew on PBMCs, mostly from graft donor cells, taken 360 days after TCRalphabeta/CD19-depleted stem cell transplant. The source of these receptors is a female patient between 2 and 10 years old who had a stem cell transplant for congenital amegakaryocytic thrombocytopenia, so the T cells may come from the graft donor.

The DNA of the CDR3 is TGCGCCAGCAGCGGGGGACAGGGGGCCTACGAGCAGTACTTC. It yields the protein CASSGGQGAYEQYF. This chain connects TRBV5-1 to TRBJ2-7; 11 bases map to TRBD1. Per the germline V gene, CDR1 is SGHRS and CDR2 is YFSETQ. The CDR3 is 14 amino acids. V shed 4 bases and J 2 bases; nucleotides not matched to a gene: 2.

J is TRBJ1-3 and V is TRBV11-2; TRBD1 agrees at 9 bases. The CDR3 loop spans 16 amino acids. Germline CDR1 and CDR2: SGHAT and FQNNGV. V was clipped by 5 bases and J by 1 base; unmatched bases: 6. The CDR3 reads CASSTYRGQSGNTIYF. For the CDR3, the DNA is TGTGCCAGCAGCACATACAGGGGGCAATCTGGAAACACCATATATTTT.

This clonotype turned up a few times. The chain combines TRBV28 with TRBJ2-3; TRBD1 aligns across 8 bases. V dropped 7 bases and J dropped 0; count of bases not matched to a gene: 6. CDR1 MDHEN and CDR2 SYDVKM come from the germline V gene. This CDR3 has 15 amino acids. The CDR3 coding sequence is TGTGCCAGCACCACTACAGGGGGGAGCACAGATACGCAGTATTTT. Encoded protein: CASTTTGGSTDTQYF.

In regard to this clonotype: The junction and the germline gene differ at one end; a read error may be behind it. The chain couples TRBV12-3 or TRBV12-4 to TRBJ2-3; D unclear. The CDR3 totals 14 residues. The CDR3 loop is CASSLALGTDTEYF. For the CDR3, the DNA is TGTGCCAGCAGTTTAGCGCTGGGCACAGATACGGAGTATTTT.

This clonotype showed up many times. The genes are TRBV4-1 and TRBJ2-1; 13 bases match TRBD2. The CDR3 loop spans 16 amino acids. CDR1 and CDR2 (germline): MGHRA, YSYEKL. The trim removed 1 base at V and 5 bases at J, leaving 2 bases unmatched. For the CDR3, the DNA is TGCGCCAGCAGCCAAGCGGGACTAGCGGGGAACAATGAGCAGTTCTTC. This gives the protein CASSQAGLAGNNEQFF.

The gene calls are TRBV2 and TRBJ2-1; D gene unclear. This CDR3 spans 13 amino acids. Germline V gene sequence: CDR1 SNHLY, CDR2 FYNNEI. The V and J ends lost 2 bases and 8 bases respectively, with 10 bases between them. The CDR3 region is CASSESLADEQFF. The DNA for the CDR3 is TGTGCCAGCAGTGAATCTTTAGCTGATGAGCAGTTCTTC.

The J gene is TRBJ1-1, the V gene TRBV7-9; possibly TRBD1 for D (5 bases). V was trimmed by 5 bases and J by 3 bases, leaving 13 bases between them. Per germline, CDR1 SEHNR and CDR2 FQNEAQ (reference sequence). The CDR3 runs to 14 residues. CDR3 in DNA: TGTGCCAGCAGCGTTAGTTGGGGGGACACTGAAGCTTTCTTT. Translating gives CASSVSWGDTEAFF.

This chain links TRBV28 with TRBJ2-7; possibly TRBD1 for D (5 bases). V shed 3 bases and J shed 1 base, with 13 bases lying between them. Germline V lookup: CDR1 MDHEN, CDR2 SYDVKM. The CDR3 has 15 residues. The DNA for the CDR3 is TGTGCCAGCAGTTTGAGCAGGGTAAGGTCCTACGAGCAGTACTTC. Protein sequence: CASSLSRVRSYEQYF.

The V call is TRBV2, the J call TRBJ2-2; perhaps D is TRBD1 or TRBD2 (5 bases each). The V and J ends lost 7 bases and 6 bases respectively, with 15 bases between them. Germline V lookup: CDR1 SNHLY, CDR2 FYNNEI. This CDR3 comprises 14 residues. CDR3 sequence: CASNRDVEPGELFF. The CDR3 DNA sequence: TGTGCCAGCAATCGGGACGTAGAACCCGGGGAGCTGTTTTTT. Using reference TRBV2 and TRBJ2-2 for the parts outside the CDR3, the full variable domain is EPEVTQTPSHQVTQMGQEVILRCVPISNHLYFYWYRQILGQKVEFLVSFYNNEISEKSEIFDDQFSVERPDGSNFTLKIRSTKLEDSAMYFCASNRDVEPGELFFGEGSRLTVL.

This clonotype turned up a few times. This sequence joins TRBV4-1 and TRBJ2-5, with D uncertain. CDR1 MGHRA and CDR2 YSYEKL come from the germline V gene. This CDR3 spans 13 amino acids. The V and J ends lost 1 base and 0 bases respectively, with 3 bases between them. The CDR3 coding sequence is TGCGCCAGCAGCCAAGCGTACCAAGAGACCCAGTACTTC. Translating it yields CASSQAYQETQYF.

The chain couples TRBV5-1 to TRBJ2-1; TRBD1 or TRBD2 may be the D gene (5 bases each). V was clipped by 0 bases and J by 4 bases, with 14 bases between them. Germline V CDR1 and CDR2: SGHRS, YFSETQ. The CDR3 runs 16 residues. The CDR3 loop is CASSLAGRGNYNEQFF. Here the CDR3 DNA reads TGCGCCAGCAGCTTGGCCGGCCGGGGCAATTACAATGAGCAGTTCTTC.

The V gene is TRBV5-6, the J gene TRBJ2-7; D might be TRBD2 (6 bases). The CDR3 consists of 18 residues. Germline CDR1 SGHDT, CDR2 YYEEEE. The V gene lost 4 bases and the J gene lost 0 bases, with 23 bases spanning the gap. CDR3 region: CASSPDPASVGLSYEQYF. The CDR3 nucleotides are TGTGCCAGCAGCCCGGATCCCGCTAGCGTAGGTCTCTCCTACGAGCAGTACTTC. Filled out from reference TRBV5-6 and TRBJ2-7, the complete variable domain reads DAGVTQSPTHLIKTRGQQVTLRCSPKSGHDTVSWYQQALGQGPQFIFQYYEEEERQRGNFPDRFSGHQFPNYSSELNVNALLLGDSALYLCASSPDPASVGLSYEQYFGPGTRLTVT.

The CDR3 nucleotides read TGTGCCAGCAGCTCTTCCAGTGGGACCCAGTACTTC. Translation: CASSSSSGTQYF. This sequence joins TRBV14 and TRBJ2-5, with unresolved D. Germline-derived CDR1 and CDR2 are SGHDN and FVKESK. V dropped 5 bases and J dropped 7 bases, with 11 bases sitting between them. This CDR3 region has 12 residues.

This clonotype was recorded a few times. The rearrangement joins TRBV20-1 to TRBJ2-3; 10 bases map to TRBD2. J was trimmed by 3 bases and V by 3 bases; bases with no gene match: 15. The CDR3 is 18 amino acids. Germline assignment: CDR1 DFQATT and CDR2 SNEGSKA (reference sequence). The CDR3 loop reads CSASHLAGATIWTDTQYF. DNA of the CDR3: TGCAGTGCTAGTCACCTAGCGGGGGCCACTATCTGGACAGATACGCAGTATTTT.

The chain joins TRBV7-9 to TRBJ2-2; D is unresolved. The CDR3 is 14 residues long. Germline CDR1 SEHNR, CDR2 FQNEAQ (reference sequence). Trimming took off 5 bases at V and 5 bases at J, with 12 bases between the two ends. The CDR3 region is CASSPGRWTGELFF. CDR3 bases: TGTGCCAGCAGCCCCGGACGGTGGACCGGGGAGCTGTTTTTT.

This clonotype was observed a few times. The chain employs TRBV12-3 or TRBV12-4 and TRBJ1-1; D gene ambiguous. The CDR3 sequence is 12 residues long. V lost 3 bases to trimming and J lost 11 bases, with 13 bases between them. The DNA of the CDR3 is TGTGCCAGCAGTTTTGGAAAGGCGGCCGCTTTCTTT. Encoded protein: CASSFGKAAAFF.

This clonotype was detected once. The genes are TRBV20-1 and TRBJ2-5, with 7 nucleotides matching TRBD2. Germline V gives CDR1 DFQATT, CDR2 SNEGSKA (reference sequence). There are 13 residues in the CDR3. V shed 6 bases, J shed 5 bases, and the junction held 9 bases outside the gene matches. The CDR3 loop is CSALPSGRETQYF. The CDR3 region has the DNA TGCAGTGCCCTCCCTAGCGGCAGGGAGACCCAGTACTTC.

The chain is built from TRBV12-3 or TRBV12-4 and TRBJ2-5; perhaps TRBD2 as D (6 bases). Between the trimmed V and J ends, which lost 3 bases and 2 bases, there was a span of 13 bases. The CDR3 loop spans 15 amino acids. The CDR3 sequence is CASSLSWGEQETQYF. CDR3 nucleotides: TGTGCCAGCAGTTTGTCATGGGGGGAACAAGAGACCCAGTACTTC.

The chain combines TRBV7-6 with TRBJ2-2; 8 bases fit TRBD1. This CDR3 has 16 residues. Germline CDR1 reads SGHVS; CDR2 reads FNYEAQ. Trimming cost V 5 bases and J 4 bases; bases outside gene matches: 9. For the CDR3, the DNA is TGTGCCAGCAGCCCCCGGACAGGGCCTAGCACCGGGGAGCTGTTTTTT. As protein: CASSPRTGPSTGELFF.

The chain links TRBV6-5 to TRBJ2-7; D tentatively reads TRBD1 or TRBD2 (5 bases each). CDR1 is MNHEY and CDR2 is SVGAGI in the germline V gene. This CDR3 contains 15 residues. The V end lost 3 bases, the J end lost 0 bases, and 12 bases lay between the germline ends. The CDR3 nucleotides are TGTGCCAGCAGTTATAACGGGGCGAGCTCCTACGAGCAGTACTTC. Translation: CASSYNGASSYEQYF.

This clonotype was recorded at least ten times. This chain links TRBV29-1 with TRBJ2-3, with D perhaps assigned TRBD1 or TRBD2 (5 bases each). Trimming left V 0 bases short and J 4 bases short, with 11 bases between. The CDR3 loop spans 14 amino acids. CDR1 and CDR2 (germline): SQVTM, ANQGSEA. The CDR3 loop is CSVEERGRADTQYF. For the CDR3, the DNA is TGCAGCGTTGAAGAACGGGGACGAGCAGATACGCAGTATTTT.

This clonotype was recorded a few times. This chain joins TRBV7-2 and TRBJ2-1; tentative D call: TRBD1 (5 bases). This CDR3 contains 17 residues. Germline CDR1 is SGHTA and CDR2 is FQGNSA. V lost 1 base and J 5 bases, leaving 18 bases between the germline ends. Here the CDR3 DNA reads TGTGCCAGCAGCTTAGGCCGTGAGACGATCAGGGACAATGAGCAGTTCTTC. Residues: CASSLGRETIRDNEQFF.

The chain uses TRBV24-1 and TRBJ1-2; maybe TRBD1 (6 bases). Trimming left V 4 bases short and J 0 bases short, with 8 bases between. The germline gives CDR1 KGHDR, CDR2 SFDVKD. The CDR3 loop spans 14 amino acids. This chain's CDR3 is CATSDNRANYGYTF. CDR3 sequence (DNA): TGTGCCACCAGTGACAACAGGGCTAACTATGGCTACACCTTC.

This clonotype was seen a few times. V is TRBV20-1 and J is TRBJ2-1; D remains ambiguous. CDR1 is DFQATT and CDR2 is SNEGSKA in the germline V gene (reference sequence). Trimming removed 0 bases from V and 4 bases from J, with 22 bases in between. CDR3 size: 18 residues. The chain's CDR3 is CSARDLIGPGGPYNEQFF. CDR3 nucleotides: TGCAGTGCTAGAGATCTCATTGGGCCAGGCGGACCGTACAATGAGCAGTTCTTC.